This T cell receptor (beta chain) was captured in a study of shared clonotypes between healthy human individuals. From germline, CDR1 is SGDLS and CDR2 YYNGEE. Trimming removed 4 bases from V and 8 bases from J, with 12 bases in between. This CDR3 has 12 amino acids. Sequencing used immunoSEQ multiplex PCR; TCRdb keeps in-frame clones, though not all of them. In the table there are some 1,100,000 clones, about 80% of which are singletons. Input material: memory CD4+ T cells from PBMCs. The subset: CD45RA-negative fraction. This TCR was recovered from a man aged 18 to 35 in good health. Some clones in this sample may be carry-over from other donors' samples. The rearrangement links TRBV9 to TRBJ1-2; D remains unclear. The CDR3 coding sequence is TGTGCCAGCAGCCCGGTCGTAGGCGGCTACACCTTC. Amino acid sequence: CASSPVVGGYTF.